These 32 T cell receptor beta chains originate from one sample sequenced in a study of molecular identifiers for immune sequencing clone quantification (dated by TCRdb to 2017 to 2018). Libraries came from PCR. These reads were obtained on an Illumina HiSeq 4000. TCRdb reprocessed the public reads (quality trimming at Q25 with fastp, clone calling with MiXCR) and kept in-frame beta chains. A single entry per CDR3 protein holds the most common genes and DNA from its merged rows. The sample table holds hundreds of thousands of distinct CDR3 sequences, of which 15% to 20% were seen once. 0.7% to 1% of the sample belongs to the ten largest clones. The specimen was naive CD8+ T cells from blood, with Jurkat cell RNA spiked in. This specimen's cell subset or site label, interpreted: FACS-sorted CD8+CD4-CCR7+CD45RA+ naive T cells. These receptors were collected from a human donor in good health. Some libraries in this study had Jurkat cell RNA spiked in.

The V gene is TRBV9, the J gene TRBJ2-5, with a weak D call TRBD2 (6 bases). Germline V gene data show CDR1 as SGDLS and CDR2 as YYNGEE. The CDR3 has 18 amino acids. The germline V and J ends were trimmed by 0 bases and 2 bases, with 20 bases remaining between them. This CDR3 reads CASSVAGIQVGGQETQYF. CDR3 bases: TGTGCCAGCAGCGTAGCCGGGATCCAAGTGGGGGGACAAGAGACCCAGTACTTC.

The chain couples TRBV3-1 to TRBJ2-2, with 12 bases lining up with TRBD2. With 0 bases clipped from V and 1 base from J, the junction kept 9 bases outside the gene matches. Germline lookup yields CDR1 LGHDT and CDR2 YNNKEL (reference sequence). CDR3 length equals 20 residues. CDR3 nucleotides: TGTGCCAGCAGCCAAGATAGCACTAGCGGGGGGACGTGGAACACCGGGGAGCTGTTTTTT. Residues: CASSQDSTSGGTWNTGELFF.

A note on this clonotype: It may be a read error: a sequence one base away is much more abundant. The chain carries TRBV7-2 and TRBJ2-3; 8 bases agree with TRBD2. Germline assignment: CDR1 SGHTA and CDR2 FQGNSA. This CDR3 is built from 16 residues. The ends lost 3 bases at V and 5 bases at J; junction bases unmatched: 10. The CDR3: CASSFSGMATIDTQYF. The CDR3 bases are TGTGCCAGCAGCTTTAGCGGGATGGCCACGATAGATACGCAGTATTTT.

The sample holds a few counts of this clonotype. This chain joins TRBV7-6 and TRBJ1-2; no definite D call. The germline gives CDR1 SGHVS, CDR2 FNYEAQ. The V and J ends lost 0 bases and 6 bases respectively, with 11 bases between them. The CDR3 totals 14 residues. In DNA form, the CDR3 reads TGTGCCAGCAGCTTAGCATCTGGGGTAGATGGCTACACCTTC. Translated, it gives CASSLASGVDGYTF.

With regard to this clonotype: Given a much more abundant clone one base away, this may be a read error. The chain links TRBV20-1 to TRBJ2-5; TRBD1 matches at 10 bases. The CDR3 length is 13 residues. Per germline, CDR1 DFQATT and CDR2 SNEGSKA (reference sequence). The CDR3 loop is CGARGQGPETQYF. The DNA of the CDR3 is TGCGGTGCTAGGGGACAGGGGCCAGAGACCCAGTACTTC.

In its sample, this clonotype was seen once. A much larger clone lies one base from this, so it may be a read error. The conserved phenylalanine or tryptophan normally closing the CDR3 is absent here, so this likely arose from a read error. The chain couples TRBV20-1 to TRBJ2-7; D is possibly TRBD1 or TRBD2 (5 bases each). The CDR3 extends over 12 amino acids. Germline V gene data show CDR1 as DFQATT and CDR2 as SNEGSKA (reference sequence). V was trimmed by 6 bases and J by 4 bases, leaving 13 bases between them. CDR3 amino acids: CSATGSGYEQYL. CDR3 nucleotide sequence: TGCAGTGCCACAGGAAGCGGTTACGAGCAGTACCTC.

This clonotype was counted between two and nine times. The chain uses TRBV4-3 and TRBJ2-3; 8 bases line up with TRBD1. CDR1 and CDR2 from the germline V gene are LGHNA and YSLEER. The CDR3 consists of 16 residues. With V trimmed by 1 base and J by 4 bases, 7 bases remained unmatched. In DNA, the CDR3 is TGCGCCAGCAGCCAAGGGCAGGGGGCGAAGGCAGATACGCAGTATTTT. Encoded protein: CASSQGQGAKADTQYF.

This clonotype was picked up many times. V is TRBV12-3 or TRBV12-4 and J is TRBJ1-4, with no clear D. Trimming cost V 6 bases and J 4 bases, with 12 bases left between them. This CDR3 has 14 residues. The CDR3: CASSPPGFNEKLFF. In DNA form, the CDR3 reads TGTGCCAGCAGCCCTCCGGGGTTTAATGAAAAACTGTTTTTT.

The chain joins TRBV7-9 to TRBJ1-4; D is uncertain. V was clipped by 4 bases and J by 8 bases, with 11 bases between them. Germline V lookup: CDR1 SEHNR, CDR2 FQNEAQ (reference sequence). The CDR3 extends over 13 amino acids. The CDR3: CASSSLPEEKLFF. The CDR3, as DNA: TGTGCCAGCAGCTCCCTGCCTGAGGAAAAACTGTTTTTT.

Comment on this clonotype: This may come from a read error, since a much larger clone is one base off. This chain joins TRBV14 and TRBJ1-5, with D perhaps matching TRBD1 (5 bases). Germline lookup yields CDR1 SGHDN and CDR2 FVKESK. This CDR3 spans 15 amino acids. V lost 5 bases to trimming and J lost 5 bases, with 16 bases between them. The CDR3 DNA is TGTGCCAGCAGCGAACAGGTTACCTTGTATCAGCCCCAGCATTTT. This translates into CASSEQVTLYQPQHF. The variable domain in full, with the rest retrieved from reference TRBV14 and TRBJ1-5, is EAGVTQFPSHSVIEKGQTVTLRCDPISGHDNLYWYRRVMGKEIKFLLHFVKESKQDESGMPNNRFLAERTGGTYSTLKVQPAELEDSGVYFCASSEQVTLYQPQHFGDGTRLSIL.

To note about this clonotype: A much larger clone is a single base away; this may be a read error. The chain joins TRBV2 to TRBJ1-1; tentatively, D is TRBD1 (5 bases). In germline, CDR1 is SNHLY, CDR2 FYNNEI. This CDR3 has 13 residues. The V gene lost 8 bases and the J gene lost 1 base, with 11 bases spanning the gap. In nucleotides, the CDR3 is TGTGCCAGCGGTGTCACAGGGAACACTGAAGCTTTCTTT. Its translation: CASGVTGNTEAFF.

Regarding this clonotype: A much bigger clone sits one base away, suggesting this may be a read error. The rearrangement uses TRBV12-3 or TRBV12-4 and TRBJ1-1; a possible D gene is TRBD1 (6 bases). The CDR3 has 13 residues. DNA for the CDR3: TGTGCCAGCGGTTTTGGGGGCCCTAGGGAAGCTTTCTTT. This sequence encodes CASGFGGPREAFF.

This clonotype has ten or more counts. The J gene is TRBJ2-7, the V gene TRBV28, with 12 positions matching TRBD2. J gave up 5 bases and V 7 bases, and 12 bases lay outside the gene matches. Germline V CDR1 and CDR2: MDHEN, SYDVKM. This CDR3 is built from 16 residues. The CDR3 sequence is CASTLGLAGGPHEQYF. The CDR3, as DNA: TGTGCCAGCACCTTGGGCCTAGCGGGAGGGCCTCACGAGCAGTACTTC.

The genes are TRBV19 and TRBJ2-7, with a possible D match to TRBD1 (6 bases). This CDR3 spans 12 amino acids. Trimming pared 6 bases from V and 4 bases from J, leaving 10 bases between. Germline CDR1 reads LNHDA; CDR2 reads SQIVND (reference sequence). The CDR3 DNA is TGTGCCAGTAGCCAGGGGATTTACGAGCAGTACTTC. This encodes CASSQGIYEQYF.

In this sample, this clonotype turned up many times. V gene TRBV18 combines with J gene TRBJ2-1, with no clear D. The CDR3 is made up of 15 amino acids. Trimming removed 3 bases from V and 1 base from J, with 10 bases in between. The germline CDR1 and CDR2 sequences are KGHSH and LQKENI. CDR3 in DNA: TGTGCCAGCTCACCGGCCGTGAATTCCTACAATGAGCAGTTCTTC. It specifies CASSPAVNSYNEQFF. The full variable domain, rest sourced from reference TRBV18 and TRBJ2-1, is NAGVMQNPRHLVRRRGQEARLRCSPMKGHSHVYWYRQLPEEGLKFMVYLQKENIIDESGMPKERFSAEFPKEGPSILRIQQVVRGDSAAYFCASSPAVNSYNEQFFGPGTRLTVL.

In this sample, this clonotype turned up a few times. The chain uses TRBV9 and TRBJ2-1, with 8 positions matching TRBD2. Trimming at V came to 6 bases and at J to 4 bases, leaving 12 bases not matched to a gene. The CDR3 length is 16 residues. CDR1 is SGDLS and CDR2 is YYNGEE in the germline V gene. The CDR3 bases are TGTGCCAGCAATCAATTCGGCGGGGGGCCGTACAATGAGCAGTTCTTC. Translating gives CASNQFGGGPYNEQFF.

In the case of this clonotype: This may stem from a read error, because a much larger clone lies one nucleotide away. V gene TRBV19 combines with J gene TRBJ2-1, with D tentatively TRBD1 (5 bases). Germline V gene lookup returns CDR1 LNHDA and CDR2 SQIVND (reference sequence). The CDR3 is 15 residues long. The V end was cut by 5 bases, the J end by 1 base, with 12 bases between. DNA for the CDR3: TGTGCCAGTAGTCCCTGGACAAGGTCCTACAATGAGCAGTTCTTC. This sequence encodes CASSPWTRSYNEQFF.

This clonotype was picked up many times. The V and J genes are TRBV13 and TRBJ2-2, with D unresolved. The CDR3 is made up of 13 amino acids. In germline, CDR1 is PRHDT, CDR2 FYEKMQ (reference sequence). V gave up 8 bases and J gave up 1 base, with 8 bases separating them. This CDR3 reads CASGLQNTGELFF. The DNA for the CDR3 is TGTGCCAGCGGGTTACAGAACACCGGGGAGCTGTTTTTT.

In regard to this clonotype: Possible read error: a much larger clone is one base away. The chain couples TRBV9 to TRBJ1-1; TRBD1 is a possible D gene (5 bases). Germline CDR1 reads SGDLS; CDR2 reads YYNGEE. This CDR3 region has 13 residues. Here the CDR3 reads CAGSAGGRTEAFF. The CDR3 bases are TGTGCCGGCAGCGCTGGGGGACGGACTGAAGCTTTCTTT.

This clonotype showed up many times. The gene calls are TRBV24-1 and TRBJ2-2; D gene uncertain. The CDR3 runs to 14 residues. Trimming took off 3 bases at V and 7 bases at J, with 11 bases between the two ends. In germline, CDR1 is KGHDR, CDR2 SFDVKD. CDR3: CATSDPGSGGELFF. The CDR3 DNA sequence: TGTGCCACCAGTGATCCGGGTTCGGGCGGGGAGCTGTTTTTT.

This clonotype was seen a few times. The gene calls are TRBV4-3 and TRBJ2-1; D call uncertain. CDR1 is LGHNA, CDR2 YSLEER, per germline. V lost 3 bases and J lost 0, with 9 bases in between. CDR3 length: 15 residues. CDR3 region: CASSHVLSSYNEQFF. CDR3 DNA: TGCGCCAGCAGCCACGTCCTAAGCTCCTACAATGAGCAGTTCTTC.

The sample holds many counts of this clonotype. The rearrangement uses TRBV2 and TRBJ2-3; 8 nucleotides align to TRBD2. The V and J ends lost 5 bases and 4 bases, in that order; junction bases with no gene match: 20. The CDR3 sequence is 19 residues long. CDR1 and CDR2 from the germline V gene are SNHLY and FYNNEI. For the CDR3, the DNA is TGTGCCAGCAGTCGCGGGATCTCCAGCGGGAGTTGGGCGGCAGATACGCAGTATTTT. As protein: CASSRGISSGSWAADTQYF.

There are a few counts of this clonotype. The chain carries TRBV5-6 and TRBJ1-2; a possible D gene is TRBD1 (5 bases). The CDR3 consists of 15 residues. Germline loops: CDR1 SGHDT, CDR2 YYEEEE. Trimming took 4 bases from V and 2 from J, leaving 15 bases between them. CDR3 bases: TGTGCCAGCAGCCCGACAGAGACCCTAAACTATGGCTACACCTTC. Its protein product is CASSPTETLNYGYTF.

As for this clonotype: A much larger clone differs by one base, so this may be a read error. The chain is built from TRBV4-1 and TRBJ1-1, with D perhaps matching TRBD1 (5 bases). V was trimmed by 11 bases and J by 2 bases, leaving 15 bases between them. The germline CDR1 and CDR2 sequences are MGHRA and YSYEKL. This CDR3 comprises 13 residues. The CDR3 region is CAARAGVNTEAFF. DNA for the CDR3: TGCGCCGCCCGGGCGGGGGTAAACACTGAAGCTTTCTTT.

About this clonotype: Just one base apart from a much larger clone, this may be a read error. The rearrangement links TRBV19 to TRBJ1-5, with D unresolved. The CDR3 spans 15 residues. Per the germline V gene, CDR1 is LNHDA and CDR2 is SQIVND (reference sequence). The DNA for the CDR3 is TGTGCCAATAGTATATTTTCGGGTGGCAATCAGCCCCAGCATTTT. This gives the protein CANSIFSGGNQPQHF.

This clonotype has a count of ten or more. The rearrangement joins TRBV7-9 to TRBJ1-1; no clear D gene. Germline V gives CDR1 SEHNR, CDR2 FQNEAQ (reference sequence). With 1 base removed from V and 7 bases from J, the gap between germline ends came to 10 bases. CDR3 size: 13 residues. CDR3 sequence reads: CASSLVRADEAFF. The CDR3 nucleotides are TGTGCCAGCAGCTTAGTTCGGGCAGATGAAGCTTTCTTT.

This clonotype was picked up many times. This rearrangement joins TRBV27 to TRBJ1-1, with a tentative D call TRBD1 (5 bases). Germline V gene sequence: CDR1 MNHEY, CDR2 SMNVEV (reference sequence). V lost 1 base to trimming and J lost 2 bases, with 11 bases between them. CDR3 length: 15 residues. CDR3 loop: CASSLLAGLNTEAFF. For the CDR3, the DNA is TGTGCCAGCAGTTTATTGGCAGGGCTAAACACTGAAGCTTTCTTT.

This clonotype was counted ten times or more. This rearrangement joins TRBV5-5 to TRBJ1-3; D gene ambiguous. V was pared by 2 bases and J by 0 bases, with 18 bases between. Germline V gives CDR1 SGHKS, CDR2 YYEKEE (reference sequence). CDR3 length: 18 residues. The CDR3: CASSFGLGLFSSGNTIYF. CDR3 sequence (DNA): TGTGCCAGCAGCTTTGGACTTGGACTGTTCAGCTCTGGAAACACCATATATTTT.

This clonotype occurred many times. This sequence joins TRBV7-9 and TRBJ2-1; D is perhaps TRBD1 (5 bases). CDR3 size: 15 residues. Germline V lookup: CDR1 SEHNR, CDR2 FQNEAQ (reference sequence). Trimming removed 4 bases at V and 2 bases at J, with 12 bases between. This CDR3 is CASSSGPGTYNEQFF. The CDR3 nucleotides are TGTGCCAGCAGCTCGGGCCCAGGGACCTACAATGAGCAGTTCTTC.

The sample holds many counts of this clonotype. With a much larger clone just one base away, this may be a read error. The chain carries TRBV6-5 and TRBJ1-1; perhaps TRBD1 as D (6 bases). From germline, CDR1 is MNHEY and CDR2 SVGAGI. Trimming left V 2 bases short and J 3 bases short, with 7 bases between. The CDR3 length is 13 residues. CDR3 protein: CASSYGGHTEAFF. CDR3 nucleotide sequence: TGTGCCAGCAGTTACGGGGGGCACACTGAAGCTTTCTTT.

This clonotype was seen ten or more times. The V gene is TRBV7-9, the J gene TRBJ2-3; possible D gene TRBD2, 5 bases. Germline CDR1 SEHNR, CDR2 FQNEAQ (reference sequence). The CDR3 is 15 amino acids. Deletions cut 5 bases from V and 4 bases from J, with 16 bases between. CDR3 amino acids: CASSTFLGNADTQYF. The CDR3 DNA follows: TGTGCCAGCAGCACGTTTCTCGGGAACGCAGATACGCAGTATTTT. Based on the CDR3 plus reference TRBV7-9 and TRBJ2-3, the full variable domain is DTGVSQNPRHKITKRGQNVTFRCDPISEHNRLYWYRQTLGQGPEFLTYFQNEAQLEKSRLLSDRFSAERPKGSFSTLEIQRTEQGDSAMYLCASSTFLGNADTQYFGPGTRLTVL.

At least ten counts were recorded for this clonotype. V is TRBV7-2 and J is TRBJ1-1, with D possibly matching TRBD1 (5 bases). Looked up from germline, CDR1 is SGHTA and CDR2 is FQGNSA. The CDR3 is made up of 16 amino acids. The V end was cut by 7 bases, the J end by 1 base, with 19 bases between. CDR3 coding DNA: TGTGCCAGCAACCGAGCAGGGCCAGCGGGGAACACTGAAGCTTTCTTT. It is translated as CASNRAGPAGNTEAFF.